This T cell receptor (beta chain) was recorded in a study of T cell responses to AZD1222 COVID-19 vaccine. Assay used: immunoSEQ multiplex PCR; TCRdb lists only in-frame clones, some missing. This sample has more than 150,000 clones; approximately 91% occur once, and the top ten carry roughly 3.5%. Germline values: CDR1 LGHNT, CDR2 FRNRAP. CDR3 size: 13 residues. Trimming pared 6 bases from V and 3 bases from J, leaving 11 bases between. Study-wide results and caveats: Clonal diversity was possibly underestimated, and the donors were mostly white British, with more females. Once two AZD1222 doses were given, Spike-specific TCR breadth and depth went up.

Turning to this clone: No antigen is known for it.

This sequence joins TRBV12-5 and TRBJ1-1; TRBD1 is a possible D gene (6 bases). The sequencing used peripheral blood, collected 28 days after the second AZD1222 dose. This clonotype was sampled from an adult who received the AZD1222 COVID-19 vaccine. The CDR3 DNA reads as TGTGCTAGTGGCTCCAGGACAGACACTGAAGCTTTCTTT. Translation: CASGSRTDTEAFF.